A selection of T cell receptor beta chains follows, all from one sample in a study of T cells after yellow fever vaccination. Via MiXCR, TCRdb re-called the 5' RACE reads, giving one row per CDR3 protein. The data hold approximately 110,000 distinct CDR3 sequences, with roughly 8.9% observed a single time. Sequenced here: CD8+ T cells sorted from PBMCs, sampled 45 days after the yellow fever booster vaccination. The source of these receptors is a man aged 25 to 45 who received the YFV17D yellow fever vaccine. CDR3s include the opening cysteine and the closing phenylalanine or tryptophan. The order of the fields is V gene, J gene, D gene, clone size, CDR3 DNA, CDR3 protein. A D gene is named only where the DNA matches it firmly. Clone size is stated in some rows and not others, as once, few, many or a class when expanded.

v_call: TRBV12-3/TRBV12-4; j_call: TRBJ2-4; d_call: .; clone_size: many; cdr3_nt: TGTGCCAGCAGTTTCTCCGAAAACATTCAGTACTTC; cdr3_aa: CASSFSENIQYF
v_call: TRBV11-3; j_call: TRBJ2-1; d_call: TRBD1; clone_size: .; cdr3_nt: TGTGCCAGCAGCGGAGGGACAGGGGGCAGGGATGAGCAGTTCTTC; cdr3_aa: CASSGGTGGRDEQFF
v_call: TRBV20-1; j_call: TRBJ2-2; d_call: .; clone_size: many; cdr3_nt: TGCAGTGCTCGTGGGCTAGTAGAGGAGCTGTTTTTT; cdr3_aa: CSARGLVEELFF
v_call: TRBV11-2; j_call: TRBJ2-5; d_call: .; clone_size: few; cdr3_nt: TGTGCCAGCAGCTTAGATGGGAGCGGTCAAACGGGCCAGTACTTC; cdr3_aa: CASSLDGSGQTGQYF
v_call: TRBV20-1; j_call: TRBJ2-7; d_call: .; clone_size: many; cdr3_nt: TGCAGTGCTATGCCCTTACTCGGGAACTCCTACGAGCAGTACTTC; cdr3_aa: CSAMPLLGNSYEQYF
v_call: TRBV11-2; j_call: TRBJ2-1; d_call: TRBD1; clone_size: once; cdr3_nt: TGTGCCAGCAGCTTAAGGGACAGGGGCATCAATGAGCAGTTCTTC; cdr3_aa: CASSLRDRGINEQFF
v_call: TRBV7-9; j_call: TRBJ2-1; d_call: .; clone_size: few; cdr3_nt: TGTGCCAGCAGCTACGACACAGGATACAATGAGCAGTTCTTC; cdr3_aa: CASSYDTGYNEQFF
v_call: TRBV2; j_call: TRBJ2-5; d_call: .; clone_size: .; cdr3_nt: TGTGCCAGCGCTATGGAGACCCAGTACTTC; cdr3_aa: CASAMETQYF
v_call: TRBV7-8; j_call: TRBJ2-3; d_call: TRBD2; clone_size: many; cdr3_nt: TGTGCCAGCAGCTTAGTAGGTGGGAGGGCAGATACGCAGTATTTT; cdr3_aa: CASSLVGGRADTQYF
v_call: TRBV10-3; j_call: TRBJ2-7; d_call: .; clone_size: many; cdr3_nt: TGTGCCACCAGTCCGAGGGGCTCAGAGCAGTACTTC; cdr3_aa: CATSPRGSEQYF
v_call: TRBV7-6; j_call: TRBJ2-7; d_call: .; clone_size: many; cdr3_nt: TGTGCCAGCAGCCTTGACGTGGGTCGCGGCTACTACGAGCAGTACTTC; cdr3_aa: CASSLDVGRGYYEQYF
v_call: TRBV29-1; j_call: TRBJ1-2; d_call: .; clone_size: many; cdr3_nt: TGCAGCGTTGGGGACGGATATGGCTACACCTTC; cdr3_aa: CSVGDGYGYTF
v_call: TRBV3-1; j_call: TRBJ2-2; d_call: .; clone_size: many; cdr3_nt: TGTGCCAGCAGCCCCATGCCTACACTCAACGGGGAGCTGTTTTTT; cdr3_aa: CASSPMPTLNGELFF
v_call: TRBV5-4; j_call: TRBJ1-4; d_call: .; clone_size: many; cdr3_nt: TGTGCCAGCAGCTTTTCCGGCGCTGAAAAACTGTTTTTT; cdr3_aa: CASSFSGAEKLFF
v_call: TRBV5-1; j_call: TRBJ2-2; d_call: .; clone_size: .; cdr3_nt: TGCGCCAGCAGCTTGGTGATTAGCGATCCAACCGGGGAGCTGTTTTTT; cdr3_aa: CASSLVISDPTGELFF
v_call: TRBV12-3/TRBV12-4; j_call: TRBJ2-2; d_call: .; clone_size: many; cdr3_nt: TGTGCCAGCAGTTCTCAGATCGGCTCCTTGACCGGGGAGCTGTTTTTT; cdr3_aa: CASSSQIGSLTGELFF
v_call: TRBV27; j_call: TRBJ1-5; d_call: .; clone_size: .; cdr3_nt: TGTGCCAGCAGTTTAGCGGTACGGCAGCCCCAGCATTTT; cdr3_aa: CASSLAVRQPQHF
v_call: TRBV9; j_call: TRBJ1-1; d_call: .; clone_size: many; cdr3_nt: TGTGCCAGCAGCCCAGAAGGGGGGGACACTGAAGCTTTCTTT; cdr3_aa: CASSPEGGDTEAFF
v_call: TRBV7-9; j_call: TRBJ2-5; d_call: TRBD1; clone_size: many; cdr3_nt: TGTGCCAGCAGTGGACAGGGGAAAGAGACCCAGTACTTC; cdr3_aa: CASSGQGKETQYF
v_call: TRBV20-1; j_call: TRBJ2-2; d_call: TRBD1; clone_size: many; cdr3_nt: TGCAGTGCCGTCAACAGGGGCACCGGGGAGCTGTTTTTT; cdr3_aa: CSAVNRGTGELFF
v_call: TRBV19; j_call: TRBJ2-2; d_call: TRBD1; clone_size: many; cdr3_nt: TGTGCCAGTAGTAGGACAGGGGTAACCGGGGAGCTGTTTTTT; cdr3_aa: CASSRTGVTGELFF
v_call: TRBV7-2; j_call: TRBJ2-7; d_call: .; clone_size: .; cdr3_nt: TGTGCCAGCAGCTCGGACCCGGTTTTCTACGAGCAGTACTTC; cdr3_aa: CASSSDPVFYEQYF
v_call: TRBV15; j_call: TRBJ2-5; d_call: TRBD1; clone_size: medium-sized; cdr3_nt: TGTGCCACCAGCAGAGATGCGGAGACAGGGGAGACCCAGTACTTC; cdr3_aa: CATSRDAETGETQYF
v_call: TRBV25-1; j_call: TRBJ1-4; d_call: .; clone_size: .; cdr3_nt: TGTGCCAGCAGTGAATATTTTGAGTCAACTAATGAAAAACTGTTTTTT; cdr3_aa: CASSEYFESTNEKLFF
v_call: TRBV7-9; j_call: TRBJ2-1; d_call: TRBD2; clone_size: few; cdr3_nt: TGTGCCAGCATTATGTTGCGGGAGGAAAAAGATGAGCAGTTCTTC; cdr3_aa: CASIMLREEKDEQFF
v_call: TRBV27; j_call: TRBJ1-3; d_call: TRBD1; clone_size: many; cdr3_nt: TGTGCCAGCAGTTCAAGTGACAGGGCTATTGGAAACACCATATATTTT; cdr3_aa: CASSSSDRAIGNTIYF
v_call: TRBV7-9; j_call: TRBJ2-3; d_call: .; clone_size: many; cdr3_nt: TGTGCCAGCAGCTTAACCGGGGGCGCAGATACGCAGTATTTT; cdr3_aa: CASSLTGGADTQYF
v_call: TRBV29-1; j_call: TRBJ2-6; d_call: TRBD1; clone_size: many; cdr3_nt: TGCAGCGTTGATTGGACAGGGGAGGACTCTGGGGCCAACGTCCTGACTTTC; cdr3_aa: CSVDWTGEDSGANVLTF
v_call: TRBV20-1; j_call: TRBJ2-2; d_call: TRBD2; clone_size: few; cdr3_nt: TGCAGTGCTAGAGATGCGACGAGCGGGAGGGCGCTTGGGGAGCTGTTTTTT; cdr3_aa: CSARDATSGRALGELFF
v_call: TRBV5-1; j_call: TRBJ2-7; d_call: TRBD1; clone_size: few; cdr3_nt: TGCGCCAGCAGCTTGGTGGGACAGGAGTCCGGCGAGCAGTACTTC; cdr3_aa: CASSLVGQESGEQYF
v_call: TRBV7-8; j_call: TRBJ1-3; d_call: TRBD1; clone_size: many; cdr3_nt: TGTGCCAGCAGCTTAGGACAGGGGAGAAACACCATATATTTT; cdr3_aa: CASSLGQGRNTIYF
v_call: TRBV27; j_call: TRBJ2-1; d_call: TRBD2; clone_size: many; cdr3_nt: TGTGCCAGCAGTTTATATCCGGGACATTTAGCGGGAGGGGACAATGAGCAGTTCTTC; cdr3_aa: CASSLYPGHLAGGDNEQFF
v_call: TRBV7-9; j_call: TRBJ1-2; d_call: TRBD1; clone_size: few; cdr3_nt: TGTGCCAGCAGCGGGGGACAGCTTGGCTACACCTTC; cdr3_aa: CASSGGQLGYTF
v_call: TRBV7-9; j_call: TRBJ2-5; d_call: .; clone_size: many; cdr3_nt: TGTGCCAGCAGCGCAGGGGAGGAGACCCAGTACTTC; cdr3_aa: CASSAGEETQYF
v_call: TRBV5-5; j_call: TRBJ2-7; d_call: TRBD1; clone_size: once; cdr3_nt: TGTACCAGCAGCTTGAGGCCGTGGAGGGGACAGGGTGTCTACGAGCAGTACTTC; cdr3_aa: CTSSLRPWRGQGVYEQYF
v_call: TRBV7-9; j_call: TRBJ2-7; d_call: .; clone_size: many; cdr3_nt: TGTGCCAGCAGCTTTGGCTACTACGAGCAGTACTTC; cdr3_aa: CASSFGYYEQYF
v_call: TRBV19; j_call: TRBJ2-6; d_call: .; clone_size: .; cdr3_nt: TGTGCCAGTAGTGCTATGTCCGGGGCCAACGTCCTGACTTTC; cdr3_aa: CASSAMSGANVLTF
v_call: TRBV28; j_call: TRBJ2-1; d_call: TRBD2; clone_size: once; cdr3_nt: TGTACCAGTAGGGGCGGGAGTTACAATGAGCAGTTCTTC; cdr3_aa: CTSRGGSYNEQFF
v_call: TRBV27; j_call: TRBJ2-3; d_call: .; clone_size: .; cdr3_nt: TGTGCCAGCAGTTTAACCGCGGCGGTCATAGCCTCAGATACGCAGTATTTT; cdr3_aa: CASSLTAAVIASDTQYF
v_call: TRBV25-1; j_call: TRBJ2-2; d_call: TRBD2; clone_size: few; cdr3_nt: TGTGCCAGCAGTGAAGCGGGAGACCACACCGGGGAGCTGTTTTTT; cdr3_aa: CASSEAGDHTGELFF
v_call: TRBV12-3/TRBV12-4; j_call: TRBJ2-3; d_call: TRBD1; clone_size: many; cdr3_nt: TGTGCCAGCAGTGGACAGGGTTTGACAGATACGCAGTATTTT; cdr3_aa: CASSGQGLTDTQYF
v_call: TRBV6-2/TRBV6-3; j_call: TRBJ2-7; d_call: .; clone_size: many; cdr3_nt: TGTGCCAGCAGCCTTTTACGGGACACCACCTACGAGCAGTACTTC; cdr3_aa: CASSLLRDTTYEQYF
v_call: TRBV20-1; j_call: TRBJ2-3; d_call: .; clone_size: many; cdr3_nt: TGCAGTGGGAGGGATTCGGACACAGATACGCAGTATTTT; cdr3_aa: CSGRDSDTDTQYF
v_call: TRBV30; j_call: TRBJ1-3; d_call: .; clone_size: few; cdr3_nt: TGTGCCTGGAGTGTACTGGGAAACACCATATATTTT; cdr3_aa: CAWSVLGNTIYF
v_call: TRBV5-5; j_call: TRBJ2-5; d_call: TRBD2; clone_size: few; cdr3_nt: TGTGCCAGCAGCTCCCAGCGGGAGTGGCCCGAGACCCAGTACTTC; cdr3_aa: CASSSQREWPETQYF
v_call: TRBV5-8; j_call: TRBJ2-1; d_call: TRBD2; clone_size: many; cdr3_nt: TGTGCCAGCACACCTAGCGGGAGCTATGAGCAGTTCTTC; cdr3_aa: CASTPSGSYEQFF
v_call: TRBV7-8; j_call: TRBJ2-1; d_call: TRBD2; clone_size: few; cdr3_nt: TGTGCCAGCAGCTTCCCAGGGGTAGGGACTAGCGCCTACAATGAGCAGTTCTTC; cdr3_aa: CASSFPGVGTSAYNEQFF
v_call: TRBV9; j_call: TRBJ2-1; d_call: .; clone_size: many; cdr3_nt: TGTGCCAGCAGCGTTGTGCCGGCCTCCTACAATGAGCAGTTCTTC; cdr3_aa: CASSVVPASYNEQFF
v_call: TRBV29-1; j_call: TRBJ2-7; d_call: .; clone_size: many; cdr3_nt: TGCAGCGCTTTACCAGGGGTCGGGTACGAGCAGTACTTC; cdr3_aa: CSALPGVGYEQYF
v_call: TRBV5-1; j_call: TRBJ2-1; d_call: TRBD2; clone_size: few; cdr3_nt: TGCGCCAGCAGCCAGACTAGCGGGGGCTTAGGTGAGCAGTTCTTC; cdr3_aa: CASSQTSGGLGEQFF
v_call: TRBV11-2; j_call: TRBJ2-5; d_call: .; clone_size: .; cdr3_nt: TGTGCCAGCAGCTTATTATGGGGTGGGACCTCCGGGGGGACCCAGTACTTC; cdr3_aa: CASSLLWGGTSGGTQYF
v_call: TRBV20-1; j_call: TRBJ2-7; d_call: TRBD2; clone_size: many; cdr3_nt: TGCAGTGCGCCTCAGCGGGAGGTTTCCTACGAGCAGTACTTC; cdr3_aa: CSAPQREVSYEQYF
v_call: TRBV6-5; j_call: TRBJ1-1; d_call: .; clone_size: many; cdr3_nt: TGTGCCAGCAGTTACTCGCTGGGGGCTGAAGCTTTCTTT; cdr3_aa: CASSYSLGAEAFF